This TCR beta chain was captured in a study of T cells after yellow fever vaccination. The V segment lost 3 bases and the J segment 8 bases; nucleotides outside the gene matches: 7. Germline V gene data show CDR1 as KGHSH and CDR2 as LQKENI. CDR3 length equals 15 residues. TCRdb processed the 5' RACE reads anew with MiXCR; each CDR3 protein has one entry. The sample consists of 250,000 or so distinct CDR3 sequences, approximately 6.8% of them appearing once. This clonotype has only a few counts. The sequence came from a man in his thirties or forties who received the YFV17D yellow fever vaccine. The sample here was CD4+ T cells sorted from PBMCs, taken on the day of the yellow fever booster vaccination. V gene TRBV18 combines with J gene TRBJ1-6; 7 bases align to TRBD1. CDR3 loop: CASSPFKGAYSPLHF. The CDR3 DNA follows: TGTGCCAGCTCACCGTTCAAGGGGGCTTATTCACCCCTCCACTTT.